The text below deals with one T cell receptor (beta chain). Its antigen is not identified. PCR used 60 Vbeta primers and 13 Jbeta primers. Some clones are missing from TCRdb's copy, which holds only in-frame ones; the method was immunoSEQ multiplex PCR. The data hold some 130,000 clones, with about four fifths observed a single time. This record belongs to a study of cytomegalovirus exposure and HLA in healthy donors. Findings and caveats of the study: HLA alleles showed associations with 16,951 TCR beta sequences in a later analysis, at a 0.05 false discovery rate.

This CDR3 comprises 18 residues. Germline V gene sequence: CDR1 SGDLS, CDR2 YYNGEE. The V end was cut by 0 bases, the J end by 6 bases, with 21 bases between. This sequence was found in a male donor in good health and CMV-seropositive. V and J are TRBV9 and TRBJ2-2; tentative D call: TRBD2 (5 bases). The sample was PBMCs. The chain's CDR3 is CASSVADSYSYGAGELFF. In DNA, the CDR3 is TGTGCCAGCAGCGTAGCGGATAGCTATAGCTACGGGGCCGGGGAGCTGTTTTTT.